The T cell receptor (beta chain) under discussion was sequenced for a study of blood T cell repertoires in COVID-19. Looking at the study overall: Samples came from the United States, Italy and Spain, spanning acute and convalescent COVID-19. PBMCs, B-cell-depleted T cells, or T cells provided the cDNA or gDNA that made up the material.

Germline V gene sequence: CDR1 MGHRA, CDR2 YSYEKL. The CDR3 loop spans 16 amino acids. Deletions cut 2 bases from V and 3 bases from J, with 15 bases between. In the authors' methods: Using reference gene primer amplification, nucleated cell counts were estimated. Using immunoSEQ multiplex PCR, the repertoire was profiled, and TCRdb retains in-frame clones only, with some absent. V and J calls plus clone size are reproduced from that table; the DNA served to infer D and trimming. The sample has some 370,000 clones, 90% seen once. The sequence was collected from a man aged 18 to 30 with active or convalescent COVID-19. V is TRBV4-1 and J is TRBJ2-3; D may be TRBD2 (5 bases). The sequenced sample was peripheral blood. The CDR3 loop reads CASSQQAGERTDTQYF. The CDR3 nucleotides are TGCGCCAGCAGCCAACAGGCCGGGGAGAGGACAGATACGCAGTATTTT.